The clone carrying this T cell receptor (beta chain) was recorded only once. Antigen: not known. The sample originates from a study of shared clonotypes between healthy human individuals. Study-level background: CD4 naive and memory got three plates each, CD8 naive two, CD8 memory one. Whole-study results and caveats: There were few donors, and this limited the genetic and exposure-history diversity represented. It was observed that approximately 5% of naive CD4 clonotypes were shared across a few donors.

Execution of the assay was at deep level. TCRdb's table, derived via immunoSEQ multiplex PCR, lists solely in-frame clones and lacks some. The sample includes about 2.2 million clones, 90% to 95% of them seen just once. CD45RO-negative CD8 cells positively selected for CCR7 made up the naive population, which excluded terminally differentiated effector memory CD45RA+ cells. Trimming shortened V by 7 bases and J by 2 bases, and 18 bases separated the two germline ends. This CDR3 is built from 14 residues. In germline, CDR1 is SQVTM, CDR2 ANQGSEA. This chain uses TRBV29-1 with TRBJ2-7; D may be TRBD1 (5 bases). Sample: naive CD8+ T cells from PBMCs. The TCR comes from a young man in good health. Some clones in this sample may be carry-over from other donors' samples. CDR3 in amino acids: CSALSGGATYEQYF. CDR3 bases: TGCAGCGCACTCTCCGGTGGGGCTACCTACGAGCAGTACTTC.